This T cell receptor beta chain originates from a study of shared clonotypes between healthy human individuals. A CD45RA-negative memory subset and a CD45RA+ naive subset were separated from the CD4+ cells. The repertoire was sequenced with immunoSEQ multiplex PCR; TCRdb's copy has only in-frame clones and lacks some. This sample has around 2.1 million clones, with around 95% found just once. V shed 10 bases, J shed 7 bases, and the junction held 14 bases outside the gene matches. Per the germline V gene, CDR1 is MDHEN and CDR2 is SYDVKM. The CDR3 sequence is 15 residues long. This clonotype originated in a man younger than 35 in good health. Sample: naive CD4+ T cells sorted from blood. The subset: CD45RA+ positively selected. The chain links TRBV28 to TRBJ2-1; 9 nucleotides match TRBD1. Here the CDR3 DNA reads TGTGCCACCCTAGGCCGGACAGGGGTTTTGAATGAGCAGTTCTTC. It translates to CATLGRTGVLNEQFF.